This T cell receptor beta chain is drawn from a study of identical twins. Overall study findings and caveats: Twins' excess sharing was less marked for out-of-frame beta sequences.

In its sample, this clonotype was seen a few times. Its target is unknown. TCRdb re-called the 5' RACE reads through MiXCR, storing one row per CDR3 protein. The sample lists hundreds of thousands of distinct CDR3 sequences, 18% occurring once. The same specimen was also included in a second study, on T cells expressing NK-cell markers. Per that paper: The study drew TCR beta repertoires from sorted CD3+CD56+NKG2C+, CD3+CD56+NKG2C- and CD3+CD56-NKG2C+ T cells. HCMV seropositivity characterized seven of the eight sequenced donors, and seronegativity one. Similarly, these clonotypes led the CD3+CD56-NKG2C+ fraction as well in a few donors.

The TCR sequence derives from a woman aged 18 to 35 in good health. The source material was PBMCs.

CDR3 amino acids: CASTGPSGSYNEQFF. In DNA, the CDR3 is TGTGCCAGCACCGGGCCTAGCGGGAGCTACAATGAGCAGTTCTTC. This rearrangement joins TRBV9 to TRBJ2-1; 10 bases agree with TRBD2. V was pared by 6 bases and J by 3 bases, with 6 bases of the junction left unmatched. The germline gives CDR1 SGDLS, CDR2 YYNGEE. The CDR3 contains 15 residues.